The entry below describes one TCR beta chain. The Seattle patients joined while their infection was active and were tracked longitudinally afterward. Authors' data handling: Amplification of reference gene primers provided the estimated nucleated cell counts. The repertoire was sequenced with immunoSEQ multiplex PCR; TCRdb's copy has only in-frame clones and lacks some. Clonal size and the V and J genes are those of that table, whereas D and trimming came from the DNA. The sample shows about 190,000 clones, roughly 88% of them seen only once. Trimming took 6 bases from V and 4 from J, leaving 16 bases between them. The CDR3 spans 15 residues. CDR1 SGHTA and CDR2 FQGTGA come from the germline V gene. This entry comes from a study of blood T cell repertoires in COVID-19. Overall study context: T cells, B-cell-depleted T cells, or PBMCs provided the cDNA or gDNA that served as material.

The sequence derives from a man older than 75 with COVID-19, enrolled during active disease. This sequence joins TRBV7-3 and TRBJ2-1; maybe TRBD1 (6 bases). The sequenced sample consisted of peripheral blood. The CDR3 protein is CASSPSGTPYNEQFF. The DNA for the CDR3 is TGTGCCAGCAGTCCATCCGGGACACCATACAATGAGCAGTTCTTC.